These 6 T cell receptor beta chains share one sample of origin, sequenced in a study of patients and donors after allogeneic stem cell transplantation. Via MiXCR, TCRdb re-called the RT-PCR reads, giving one row per CDR3 protein. The sample records 400,000 to 450,000 distinct CDR3 sequences, 16% being singletons. The sequencing sample was made of blood, either unsorted or a sorted T cell fraction (not recorded which). These receptors were collected from a human donor who was either an allogeneic HSCT recipient or a stem cell or donor lymphocyte infusion donor (not recorded which). It is not recorded whose cells these are; they may come from a transplant donor.

This chain links TRBV20-1 with TRBJ1-1; D is undetermined. Germline CDR1 is DFQATT and CDR2 is SNEGSKA (reference sequence). With 3 bases removed from V and 4 bases from J, the gap between germline ends came to 15 bases. This CDR3 has 14 residues. CDR3 nucleotide sequence: TGCAGTGCTAGGCATCTGGGGATGCTCACTGAAGCTTTCTTT. It codes for CSARHLGMLTEAFF.

The chain uses TRBV6-1 and TRBJ2-7, with 8 bases aligning to TRBD2. Germline V gives CDR1 MNHNS, CDR2 SASEGT. Trimming at V came to 4 bases and at J to 6 bases, leaving 8 bases not matched to a gene. The length of the CDR3 is 14 residues. CDR3 in DNA: TGTGCCAGCAGTGTACTAGCGGCAGCGGGCGAGCAGTACTTC. It is translated as CASSVLAAAGEQYF.

The chain combines TRBV6-2 or TRBV6-3 with TRBJ2-1; the D is unclear. CDR3 size: 12 residues. Trimming removed 11 bases at V and 9 bases at J, with 17 bases between. Germline CDR1 and CDR2: MNHEY and SVGEGT. CDR3 nucleotides: TGTGCCGGATCTGGGGTTCTGGGTGAGCAGTTCTTC. It specifies CAGSGVLGEQFF.

The chain links TRBV4-1 to TRBJ2-7; no clear D gene. The germline V gene has CDR1 MGHRA and CDR2 YSYEKL. Deletions cut 0 bases from V and 2 bases from J, with 8 bases between. The CDR3 is made up of 14 amino acids. The CDR3: CASSQESAPYEQYF. For the CDR3, the DNA is TGCGCCAGCAGCCAAGAGTCAGCGCCCTACGAGCAGTACTTC.

There are a few counts of this clonotype. The CDR3 DNA is TGTGCCATCAGTGGGACAGCAGATCCGACCAGCTCCTACAATGAGCAGTTCTTC. It yields the protein CAISGTADPTSSYNEQFF. V is TRBV10-3 and J is TRBJ2-1, with a possible D match to TRBD1 (6 bases). The CDR3 extends over 18 amino acids. Germline CDR1 is ENHRY and CDR2 is SYGVKD. Trimming stripped 4 bases from V and 0 bases from J, with 19 bases between.

The chain is built from TRBV14 and TRBJ2-7; 8 nucleotides match TRBD1. The CDR3 consists of 16 residues. The V and J ends lost 1 base and 1 base, in that order; junction bases with no gene match: 6. Germline assignment: CDR1 SGHDN and CDR2 FVKESK. CDR3 residues: CASSQAGTGLSYEQYF. The CDR3, as DNA: TGTGCCAGCAGCCAAGCCGGGACAGGACTGTCCTACGAGCAGTACTTC.